These 22 T cell receptor beta chains were all obtained from the same sample, sequenced in a study of blood T cell repertoires in COVID-19. Repertoires were generated with immunoSEQ multiplex PCR, while TCRdb's copy carries only in-frame clones and drops some. The table lists roughly 180,000 clones, roughly 76% of them singletons. The material sequenced was peripheral blood. All receptors derive from a woman aged 40 to 55 with COVID-19, enrolled during active disease.

The chain combines TRBV7-8 with TRBJ2-7, with D perhaps TRBD2 (6 bases). In germline, CDR1 is SGHVS, CDR2 FQNEAQ. V shed 5 bases and J shed 6 bases, with 14 bases lying between them. This CDR3 has 13 residues. DNA of the CDR3: TGTGCCAGCAGCCTGCAAACGCGGGGCGAGCAGTACTTC. Protein product: CASSLQTRGEQYF.

The chain recombines TRBV6-1 with TRBJ1-6; tentatively, D is TRBD1 (6 bases). The V gene's germline CDR1 is MNHNS and CDR2 SASEGT. The CDR3 totals 14 residues. V lost 2 bases, J lost 7 bases, and 9 bases lay in between. CDR3 nucleotide sequence: TGTGCCAGCAGTGAATGGACAGAGAATTCACCCCTCCACTTT. It translates to CASSEWTENSPLHF.

V gene TRBV28 combines with J gene TRBJ1-4, with unresolved D. With 6 bases removed from V and 9 bases from J, the gap between germline ends came to 17 bases. The CDR3 totals 14 residues. Germline V gene data show CDR1 as MDHEN and CDR2 as SYDVKM. CDR3: CASRPGRVGKKLFF. CDR3 DNA: TGTGCCAGCAGGCCTGGGAGGGTGGGGAAAAAACTGTTTTTT. Together with reference TRBV28 and TRBJ1-4, the CDR3 gives the full variable domain: DVKVTQSSRYLVKRTGEKVFLECVQDMDHENMFWYRQDPGLGLRLIYFSYDVKMKEKGDIPEGYSVSREKKERFSLILESASTNQTSMYLCASRPGRVGKKLFFGSGTQLSVL.

J is TRBJ1-1 and V is TRBV6-5, with D uncertain. Germline V gene sequence: CDR1 MNHEY, CDR2 SVGAGI. The CDR3 runs to 13 residues. The ends were cut back, 6 bases at V and 6 bases at J, with 14 bases in the middle. CDR3 region: CASRALGRAEAFF. Here the CDR3 DNA reads TGTGCCAGCAGAGCCCTGGGGAGGGCTGAAGCTTTCTTT.

This chain links TRBV6-6 with TRBJ2-7; D possibly corresponds to TRBD2 (5 bases). The V end was cut by 5 bases, the J end by 0 bases, with 11 bases between. Germline lookup yields CDR1 MNHNY and CDR2 SVGAGI (reference sequence). The CDR3 consists of 14 residues. This chain's CDR3 is CASSPLRVSYEQYF. The CDR3 coding sequence is TGTGCCAGCAGTCCCCTGCGGGTCTCCTACGAGCAGTACTTC.

The chain employs TRBV19 and TRBJ1-5, with D perhaps matching TRBD1 (6 bases). The CDR3 extends over 13 amino acids. Between the trimmed V and J ends, which lost 0 bases and 7 bases, there was a span of 7 bases. Germline CDR1 is LNHDA and CDR2 is SQIVND (reference sequence). The CDR3 DNA reads TGTGCCAGTAGTATAGACAGGGGCCAGCCCCAGCATTTT. Residues: CASSIDRGQPQHF. Looking up the rest from reference TRBV19 and TRBJ1-5 gives the full variable domain: DGGITQSPKYLFRKEGQNVTLSCEQNLNHDAMYWYRQDPGQGLRLIYYSQIVNDFQKGDIAEGYSVSREKKESFPLTVTSAQKNPTAFYLCASSIDRGQPQHFGDGTRLSIL.

This clone has only a few counts. The chain uses TRBV2 and TRBJ2-2; tentatively, D is TRBD1 (5 bases). The V end lost 2 bases, the J end lost 5 bases, and 12 bases lay between the germline ends. Germline values: CDR1 SNHLY, CDR2 FYNNEI. The CDR3 has 15 amino acids. In nucleotides, the CDR3 is TGTGCCAGCAGTGAATCGCAGGGTGTTACCGGGGAGCTGTTTTTT. Translating it yields CASSESQGVTGELFF.

The chain recombines TRBV5-1 with TRBJ2-1; TRBD2 matches at 8 bases. CDR3 length equals 15 residues. From germline, CDR1 is SGHRS and CDR2 YFSETQ. J lost 0 bases, V lost 1 base, and 0 bases had no gene match. CDR3 residues: CASSLLAGSYNEQFF. CDR3 nucleotides: TGCGCCAGCAGCTTGCTAGCGGGCTCCTACAATGAGCAGTTCTTC.

The V gene is TRBV7-6, the J gene TRBJ1-3; D not resolved. Trimming pared 1 base from V and 3 bases from J, leaving 19 bases between. CDR3 length equals 18 residues. Germline V gene data show CDR1 as SGHVS and CDR2 as FNYEAQ. DNA of the CDR3: TGTGCCAGCAGCTTAGTAGCATCTCGGGAGTTACTTGGAAACACCATATATTTT. Protein sequence: CASSLVASRELLGNTIYF.

This clone occurred a few times. The chain links TRBV6-6 to TRBJ1-5, with no clear D. The V end lost 6 bases, the J end lost 3 bases, and 9 bases lay between the germline ends. The CDR3 totals 13 residues. Germline CDR1 reads MNHNY; CDR2 reads SVGAGI (reference sequence). CDR3 amino acids: CASSLSDNQPQHF. The CDR3 DNA sequence: TGTGCCAGCAGCCTCAGCGACAATCAGCCCCAGCATTTT.

This sequence joins TRBV3-1 (or the pseudogene TRBV3-2) and TRBJ2-3; 10 positions agree with TRBD2. The CDR3 runs to 19 residues. Germline V lookup: CDR1 LGHDT, CDR2 YNNKEL (reference sequence). V lost 3 bases, J lost 2 bases, and 14 bases stayed unmatched. DNA of the CDR3: TGTGCCAGCAGCCACCCTCGTGGGGGGACTAGCGCATACACAGATACGCAGTATTTT. Its protein is CASSHPRGGTSAYTDTQYF.

V is TRBV24-1 and J is TRBJ2-1; 14 bases match TRBD2. V was clipped by 3 bases and J by 7 bases; unmatched bases: 10. The CDR3 is 18 amino acids. The germline V gene has CDR1 KGHDR and CDR2 SFDVKD. The CDR3 nucleotides are TGTGCCACCAGTGATCCCGGGACTAGCGGGGGCCAAAGGAATGAGCAGTTCTTC. Amino acids: CATSDPGTSGGQRNEQFF.

V is TRBV2 and J is TRBJ2-7; TRBD2 aligns across 13 bases. Germline V gene sequence: CDR1 SNHLY, CDR2 FYNNEI. The CDR3 has 15 residues. V dropped 8 bases and J dropped 2; count of bases not matched to a gene: 6. CDR3 DNA: TGTGCCAGCCCCCCGGGACTAGCGGGGCCCTACGAGCAGTACGTC. This gives the protein CASPPGLAGPYEQYV.

This clone showed up just once. The chain is built from TRBV2 and TRBJ2-7; possible D gene TRBD1, 7 bases. Between the trimmed V and J ends, which lost 4 bases and 5 bases, there was a span of 12 bases. CDR1 is SNHLY, CDR2 FYNNEI, per germline. This CDR3 has 13 residues. The CDR3 loop is CASSGDREDEQYF. CDR3 nucleotides: TGTGCCAGCAGTGGTGACAGGGAGGACGAGCAGTACTTC.

The chain has TRBV3-1 (or the pseudogene TRBV3-2) and TRBJ1-2, with a possible D match to TRBD1 (6 bases). The CDR3 is 12 residues long. The germline gives CDR1 LGHDT, CDR2 YNNKEL (reference sequence). The ends were cut back, 5 bases at V and 11 bases at J, with 15 bases in the middle. CDR3 nucleotides: TGTGCCAGCAGCACAACCTTGGGGGCATACACCTTC. It yields the protein CASSTTLGAYTF.

The chain uses TRBV13 and TRBJ2-7; D may be TRBD2 (6 bases). The CDR3 spans 15 residues. V was pared by 5 bases and J by 4 bases, with 18 bases between. Germline V gene data show CDR1 as PRHDT and CDR2 as FYEKMQ (reference sequence). Written as DNA, the CDR3 is TGTGCCAGCAGCCGCGGGATTAGCGGAACTTACGAGCAGTACTTC. This translates into CASSRGISGTYEQYF.

The CDR3 DNA follows: TGTGCCAGCAGCCTCGTAGTGGCGGGGGGGCGAAATGAGCAGTTCTTC. Residues: CASSLVVAGGRNEQFF. This rearrangement joins TRBV9 to TRBJ2-1; 9 bases are shared with TRBD2. Germline V gene sequence: CDR1 SGDLS, CDR2 YYNGEE. Trimming cost V 4 bases and J 7 bases; bases outside gene matches: 12. The length of the CDR3 is 16 residues.

As to this clone: This CDR3 is also generated by other DNA sequences in the sample. The chain links TRBV24-1 to TRBJ2-3; 15 nucleotides align to TRBD2. This CDR3 comprises 17 residues. V was pared by 3 bases and J by 2 bases, with 2 bases of the junction left unmatched. CDR1 is KGHDR and CDR2 is SFDVKD in the germline V gene. The CDR3 DNA reads as TGTGCCACCAGTGATCGGACTAGCGGGAGGGTCACAGATACGCAGTATTTT. Translating gives CATSDRTSGRVTDTQYF.

This chain joins TRBV18 and TRBJ2-3; D call uncertain. CDR1 and CDR2 from the germline V gene are KGHSH and LQKENI. Deletions cut 3 bases from V and 4 bases from J, with 8 bases between. This CDR3 is 13 amino acids long. The CDR3 coding sequence is TGTGCCAGCTCACCGCAGAAAGCAGATACGCAGTATTTT. It is translated as CASSPQKADTQYF.

The rearrangement joins TRBV5-4 to TRBJ1-4; 7 positions match TRBD1. CDR1 SGHNT and CDR2 YYREEE come from the germline V gene (reference sequence). The CDR3 is 15 amino acids. The trim removed 6 bases at V and 5 bases at J, leaving 10 bases unmatched. Here the CDR3 DNA reads TGTGCCAGCACCATAAGACAGGGAGGAAATGAAAAACTGTTTTTT. Translating it yields CASTIRQGGNEKLFF.

This clone was counted once. The V gene is TRBV7-6, the J gene TRBJ1-3, with D perhaps matching TRBD1 (5 bases). Trimming removed 1 base from V and 7 bases from J, with 20 bases in between. The CDR3 is 17 residues long. Per germline, CDR1 SGHVS and CDR2 FNYEAQ. The CDR3 protein is CASSLVGQGSLGNTIYF. CDR3 nucleotides: TGTGCCAGCAGCTTAGTGGGTCAGGGCTCCCTTGGGAACACCATATATTTT.

The J gene is TRBJ2-1, the V gene TRBV10-1; D possibly corresponds to TRBD1 (5 bases). Trimming took 5 bases from V and 5 from J, leaving 13 bases between them. CDR3 length: 14 residues. The germline V gene has CDR1 WNHNN and CDR2 SYGVQD (reference sequence). The CDR3: CASSLTASNNEQFF. DNA of the CDR3: TGCGCCAGCAGTCTGACAGCGTCCAACAATGAGCAGTTCTTC.